The rows below give T cell receptor beta chains drawn from one sample of a study of control samples from healthy donors and cancer patients. Sequencing was performed with immunoSEQ multiplex PCR; in TCRdb, only in-frame clones are kept and a portion is missing. Of some 130,000 clones in the sample, approximately 94% were seen once. Sequencing was carried out using blood. All receptors derive from a man in his thirties or forties in good health. Both conserved end residues are part of each CDR3. D genes are given only for firm matches. The listing skips clone size in some rows; elsewhere it reads once, few, many or a size class.

>TRBV4-3|NA|NA|TRBJ2-3
CASSHSSSRLYTQYF
TGCGCCAGCAGCCACTCCAGCAGCCGCCTATATACGCAGTATTTT
>TRBV4-3|few|NA|TRBJ1-5
CASSQEGGRQPQHF
TGCGCCAGCAGCCAAGAGGGGGGGCGTCAGCCCCAGCATTTT
>TRBV7-3|NA|TRBD1|TRBJ2-1
CASSIRGQGYNEQFF
TGTGCCAGCAGTATAAGGGGACAGGGCTACAATGAGCAGTTCTTC
>TRBV9|NA|TRBD1|TRBJ2-3
CASSVATGADTQYF
TGTGCCAGCAGCGTAGCGACAGGGGCAGATACGCAGTATTTT
>TRBV27|NA|NA|TRBJ1-4
CASTTLGEKLFF
TGTGCCAGCACCACCCTCGGTGAAAAACTGTTTTTT
>TRBV4-2|NA|NA|TRBJ2-3
CASSQRPRDHTDTQYF
TGTGCCAGCAGCCAACGGCCCCGCGACCACACAGATACGCAGTATTTT
>TRBV9|NA|TRBD1|TRBJ2-3
CASSVVGDRDRGRATQYF
TGTGCCAGCAGCGTAGTAGGAGACCGGGACAGGGGGCGGGCCACGCAGTATTTT
>TRBV5-1|once|NA|TRBJ2-1
CASSLGGGLVNNEQFF
TGCGCCAGCAGCTTGGGTGGGGGCCTGGTGAACAATGAGCAGTTCTTC
>TRBV4-3|NA|TRBD1|TRBJ1-1
CASSQYGTANTEAFF
TGCGCCAGCAGCCAGTACGGGACAGCAAACACTGAAGCTTTCTTT
>TRBV6-5|NA|TRBD1|TRBJ2-7
CASKETGVDEQYF
TGTGCCAGCAAGGAGACAGGGGTAGACGAGCAGTACTTC
>TRBV7-9|NA|TRBD2|TRBJ2-1
CASRGTSGGANNEQFF
TGTGCCAGCCGAGGGACTAGCGGGGGAGCGAACAATGAGCAGTTCTTC
>TRBV2|once|NA|TRBJ2-3
CASRNSGRGADTQYF
TGTGCCAGCAGGAACTCGGGCCGAGGGGCAGATACGCAGTATTTT
>TRBV5-6|NA|TRBD1|TRBJ2-4
CASSGRDRDAKNIQYF
TGTGCCAGCAGCGGCCGGGACAGGGATGCCAAAAACATTCAGTACTTC
>TRBV5-5|NA|TRBD1|TRBJ1-3
CASSLRSPARGFPGNTTYF
TGTGCCAGCAGCTTGAGGTCGCCGGCCAGGGGGTTTCCTGGAAACACCACATATTTT
>TRBV30|NA|TRBD1|TRBJ2-7
CAWADSTGQIDEQYF
TGTGCCTGGGCTGACTCGACAGGGCAAATCGACGAGCAGTACTTC
>TRBV19|NA|NA|TRBJ2-6
CASSGGGRRSGANVLTF
TGTGCCAGTAGCGGTGGAGGAAGACGCTCTGGGGCCAACGTCCTGACTTTC
>TRBV18|NA|NA|TRBJ2-1
CASSPPGLSHNEQFF
TGTGCCAGCTCACCACCGGGACTCAGTCACAATGAGCAGTTCTTC
>TRBV7-2|NA|TRBD1|TRBJ2-7
CASSSTGGPYEQYF
TGTGCCAGCAGCTCAACAGGGGGGCCCTACGAGCAGTACTTC
>TRBV14|NA|NA|TRBJ1-2
CASSQEDSVVYGYTF
TGTGCCAGCAGCCAAGAGGACAGCGTAGTTTATGGCTACACCTTC
>TRBV18|NA|NA|TRBJ1-4
CASSPGAAPGEKLFF
TGTGCCAGCTCACCAGGCGCCGCGCCGGGTGAAAAACTGTTTTTT
>TRBV19|NA|NA|TRBJ2-3
CASSWGDTQYF
TGTGCCAGTAGTTGGGGAGATACGCAGTATTTT
>TRBV5-4|NA|TRBD1|TRBJ2-1
CASSLDRGPYNEQFF
TGTGCCAGCAGCTTGGACAGGGGGCCCTACAATGAGCAGTTCTTC
>TRBV5-1|once|NA|TRBJ1-1
CASSTDRTANTEAFF
TGCGCCAGCAGCACCGATCGGACAGCTAACACTGAAGCTTTCTTT
>TRBV19|NA|NA|TRBJ2-1
CASSTRGTNEQFF
TGTGCCAGCTCTACCCGGGGAACCAATGAGCAGTTCTTC
>TRBV28|NA|NA|TRBJ1-3
CASSSRRGFRNTIYF
TGTGCCAGCAGTTCCCGAAGGGGTTTTCGAAACACCATATATTTT
>TRBV7-6|NA|NA|TRBJ1-1
CASSLGTNTEAFF
TGTGCCAGCAGCTTGGGGACGAACACTGAAGCTTTCTTT
>TRBV6-4|NA|TRBD1|TRBJ2-2
CASSPGQGDTGELFF
TGTGCCAGCAGTCCGGGACAGGGCGACACCGGGGAGCTGTTTTTT
>TRBV13|NA|TRBD2|TRBJ2-3
CASSPGLAGDTQYF
TGTGCCAGCAGCCCGGGACTAGCGGGGGATACGCAGTATTTT
>TRBV6-4|NA|NA|TRBJ2-2
CASSDSYHTGELFF
TGTGCCAGCAGTGACTCATACCACACCGGGGAGCTGTTTTTT
>TRBV4-3|NA|NA|TRBJ2-7
CASSHVTGTSSYEQYF
TGCGCCAGCAGCCACGTAACCGGGACATCGTCCTACGAGCAGTACTTC
>TRBV5-5|NA|NA|TRBJ1-2
CATGGWGARGYTF
TGTGCCACCGGGGGTTGGGGGGCGAGGGGCTACACCTTC
>TRBV24-1|NA|NA|TRBJ1-4
CATSDTRVKEKLFF
TGTGCCACCAGTGATACCAGGGTGAAAGAAAAACTGTTTTTT
>TRBV28|NA|NA|TRBJ1-5
CASSLMGSNQPQHF
TGTGCCAGCAGTTTGATGGGTAGCAATCAGCCCCAGCATTTT
>TRBV15|NA|NA|TRBJ1-6
CATSRIGAGNSPLHF
TGTGCCACCAGCAGAATAGGGGCGGGCAATTCACCCCTCCACTTT
>TRBV7-9|NA|NA|TRBJ1-6
CASSLGFRGSYNSPLHF
TGTGCCAGCAGCTTAGGATTCAGAGGGTCCTATAATTCACCCCTCCACTTT
>TRBV2|NA|NA|TRBJ1-1
CASSEEEGMGTEAFF
TGTGCCAGCAGTGAAGAAGAAGGGATGGGGACTGAAGCTTTCTTT